These 17 T cell receptor beta chains came from one sample sequenced in a study of T cells after yellow fever vaccination. TCRdb itself ran the 5' RACE reads through MiXCR, one entry per CDR3 protein. The sample lists 400,000 or so distinct CDR3 sequences, around a sixth seen once, with 15% to 20% in the top ten. The specimen comprised PBMCs, sampled before the yellow fever booster vaccination. The receptors shown here come from a young man who received the YFV17D yellow fever vaccine.

This clonotype was found a few times. The V call is TRBV6-1, the J call TRBJ2-1, with D hard to call. Deletions cut 1 base from V and 1 base from J, with 8 bases between. This CDR3 has 15 residues. CDR1 and CDR2 (germline): MNHNS, SASEGT. CDR3 sequence reads: CASSEVPGSYNEQFF. CDR3 sequence (DNA): TGTGCCAGCAGTGAAGTTCCGGGTTCCTACAATGAGCAGTTCTTC.

This clonotype turned up a few times. CDR3 protein: CASSLGAGANLIIADTQYF. CDR3 nucleotides: TGCGCCAGCAGCTTGGGAGCAGGGGCGAACCTCATCATCGCAGATACGCAGTATTTT. The V call is TRBV5-1, the J call TRBJ2-3; a possible D gene is TRBD1 (6 bases). CDR1 and CDR2 (germline): SGHRS, YFSETQ. Between the trimmed V and J ends, which lost 0 bases and 4 bases, there was a span of 24 bases. The CDR3 consists of 19 residues.

J is TRBJ2-5 and V is TRBV6-5, with 8 nucleotides matching TRBD1. The V and J ends lost 6 bases and 5 bases, in that order; junction bases with no gene match: 11. The CDR3 runs 15 residues. Germline CDR1 reads MNHEY; CDR2 reads SVGAGI. As DNA, the CDR3 is TGTGCCAGCAGCTACGGTGGACAGGGTTGGGAGACCCAGTACTTC. This translates into CASSYGGQGWETQYF.

The rearrangement links TRBV5-5 to TRBJ2-1, with D tentatively TRBD1 or TRBD2 (5 bases each). The CDR3 is made up of 13 amino acids. Germline V gene data show CDR1 as SGHKS and CDR2 as YYEKEE (reference sequence). The V end lost 4 bases, the J end lost 8 bases, and 13 bases lay between the germline ends. The CDR3 here is CASSTVGEYEQFF. Written as DNA, the CDR3 is TGTGCCAGCAGCACCGTGGGGGAGTATGAGCAGTTCTTC.

The V and J genes are TRBV6-2 or TRBV6-3 and TRBJ2-3; 9 bases line up with TRBD1. This CDR3 has 17 residues. From germline, CDR1 is MNHEY and CDR2 SVGEGT. The junction had 4 bases not matched to a gene; V was cut back by 0 bases and J by 0 bases. The CDR3 sequence is CASSYSGQGFSTDTQYF. The CDR3 coding sequence is TGTGCCAGCAGTTACTCGGGACAGGGTTTTAGCACAGATACGCAGTATTTT.

This sequence joins TRBV27 and TRBJ2-1; 7 bases are a match to TRBD1. CDR1 is MNHEY and CDR2 is SMNVEV in the germline V gene (reference sequence). The CDR3 totals 15 residues. J gave up 4 bases and V 7 bases, and 10 bases lay outside the gene matches. The CDR3 nucleotides are TGTGCCAGCACCCCTTGGGGGACAGATTACAATGAGCAGTTCTTC. This gives the protein CASTPWGTDYNEQFF.

The rearrangement uses TRBV25-1 and TRBJ1-4; 8 bases are shared with TRBD1. Germline loops: CDR1 MGHDK, CDR2 SYGVNS. This CDR3 comprises 14 residues. Trimming cost V 4 bases and J 10 bases; bases outside gene matches: 8. Here the CDR3 DNA reads TGTGCCAGCAGTGCCACAGGGGGTCCAGGAAAACTGTTTTTT. Residues: CASSATGGPGKLFF.

This clonotype has just a few counts. V gene TRBV7-6 combines with J gene TRBJ2-4; D may correspond to TRBD1 or TRBD2 (5 bases each). The CDR3 length is 14 residues. Germline V gene data show CDR1 as SGHVS and CDR2 as FNYEAQ. Trimming removed 3 bases from V and 6 bases from J, with 12 bases in between. The CDR3 loop is CASSLGTRGNIQYF. In DNA, the CDR3 is TGTGCCAGCAGCTTGGGGACGAGGGGAAACATTCAGTACTTC.

The gene calls are TRBV3-1 and TRBJ1-2, with D possibly being TRBD1 (5 bases). The CDR3 is made up of 16 amino acids. V dropped 5 bases and J dropped 3 bases, with 19 bases sitting between them. Germline V CDR1 and CDR2: LGHDT, YNNKEL (reference sequence). The CDR3 here is CASSASVGKGYYGYTF. CDR3 in DNA: TGTGCCAGCAGCGCCTCCGTTGGGAAGGGGTACTATGGCTACACCTTC.

The chain carries TRBV7-2 and TRBJ2-3; possibly TRBD1 for D (6 bases). There are 14 residues in the CDR3. Trimming pared 2 bases from V and 6 bases from J, leaving 12 bases between. Germline V CDR1 and CDR2: SGHTA, FQGNSA. The CDR3 region is CASSLQVGADTQYF. CDR3 sequence (DNA): TGTGCCAGCAGCTTACAGGTGGGGGCCGATACGCAGTATTTT.

The V call is TRBV4-2, the J call TRBJ2-5, with 13 bases fitting TRBD2. Germline CDR1 reads LGHNA; CDR2 reads YNFKEQ. This CDR3 has 18 residues. Trimming removed 5 bases from V and 1 base from J; junction bases left unmatched: 10. DNA for the CDR3: TGTGCCAGCAGCAAGGGGGTAAGGACTAGCGGGGGCCAAGAGACCCAGTACTTC. It is translated as CASSKGVRTSGGQETQYF.

This clonotype was recorded many times. The J gene is TRBJ2-2, the V gene TRBV4-2; TRBD2 matches 7 bases. This CDR3 has 13 residues. V gave up 4 bases and J gave up 4 bases; unmatched junction bases: 0. Germline values: CDR1 LGHNA, CDR2 YNFKEQ. CDR3 residues: CASSRTSTGELFF. CDR3 DNA sequence: TGTGCCAGCAGCCGGACTAGCACCGGGGAGCTGTTTTTT.

In its sample, this clonotype was seen a few times. CDR3 amino acids: CASSLEGVGLAYNEQFF. The CDR3 nucleotides read TGTGCCAGCAGCTTAGAGGGCGTGGGGCTAGCTTACAATGAGCAGTTCTTC. The chain uses TRBV7-2 and TRBJ2-1; D possibly uses TRBD1 or TRBD2 (5 bases each). CDR3 length: 17 residues. Trimming took 1 base from V and 4 from J, leaving 17 bases between them. From germline, CDR1 is SGHTA and CDR2 FQGNSA.

This clonotype occurred a few times. The chain combines TRBV12-5 with TRBJ2-7; D is perhaps TRBD1 (6 bases). The CDR3 length is 14 residues. Trimming left V 8 bases short and J 0 bases short, with 14 bases between. CDR1 LGHNT and CDR2 FRNRAP come from the germline V gene. In DNA, the CDR3 is TGTGCTAGTTCTGCGGACAGACGCTCCTACGAGCAGTACTTC. Protein sequence: CASSADRRSYEQYF.

This chain links TRBV6-6 with TRBJ1-4; possible D gene TRBD1, 6 bases. Germline V lookup: CDR1 MNHNY, CDR2 SVGAGI (reference sequence). The V gene lost 4 bases and the J gene lost 7 bases, with 22 bases spanning the gap. The CDR3 is 17 residues long. CDR3: CASSSPDSTSFFEKLFF. The CDR3, as DNA: TGTGCCAGCAGTTCCCCGGACAGCACAAGTTTCTTTGAAAAACTGTTTTTT.

This clonotype occurred a few times. The gene calls are TRBV10-2 and TRBJ2-1; 7 bases line up with TRBD1. Germline assignment: CDR1 WSHSY and CDR2 SAAADI. This CDR3 has 15 residues. With V trimmed by 7 bases and J by 7 bases, 13 bases remained unmatched. The CDR3, as DNA: TGCGCCAGCAAACCCTGGGACAGTACTTTTAATGAGCAGTTCTTC. The encoded protein is CASKPWDSTFNEQFF.

This clonotype has just a few counts. The J gene is TRBJ2-1, the V gene TRBV6-2 or TRBV6-3, with 12 bases matching TRBD2. The CDR3 sequence is 15 residues long. Trimming removed 8 bases from V and 10 bases from J; junction bases left unmatched: 12. CDR1 MNHEY and CDR2 SVGEGT come from the germline V gene. CDR3 bases: TGTGCCAGCGCTTCTAGCGGGGGGGCTTTGTTAGAGCAGTTCTTC. Translation gives CASASSGGALLEQFF.